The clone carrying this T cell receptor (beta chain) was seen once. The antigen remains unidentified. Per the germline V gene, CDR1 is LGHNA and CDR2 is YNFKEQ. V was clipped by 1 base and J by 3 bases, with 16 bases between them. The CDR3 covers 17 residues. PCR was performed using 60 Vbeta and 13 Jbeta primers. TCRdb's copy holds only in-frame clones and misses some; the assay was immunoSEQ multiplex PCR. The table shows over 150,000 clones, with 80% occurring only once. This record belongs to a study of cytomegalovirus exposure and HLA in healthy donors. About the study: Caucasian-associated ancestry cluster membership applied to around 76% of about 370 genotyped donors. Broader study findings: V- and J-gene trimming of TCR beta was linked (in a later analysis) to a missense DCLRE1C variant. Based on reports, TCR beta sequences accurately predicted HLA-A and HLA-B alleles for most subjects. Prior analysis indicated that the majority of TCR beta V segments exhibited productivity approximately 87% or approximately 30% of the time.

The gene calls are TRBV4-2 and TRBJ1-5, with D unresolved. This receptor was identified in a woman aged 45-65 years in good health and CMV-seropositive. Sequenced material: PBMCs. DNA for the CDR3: TGTGCCAGCAGCCAAGTAGCGACCTTAACTAACAATCAGCCCCAGCATTTT. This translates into CASSQVATLTNNQPQHF.